Listed below are T cell receptor beta chains from one sample, sequenced in a study of blood T cell repertoires in COVID-19. This table comes from immunoSEQ multiplex PCR, and its TCRdb copy is limited to in-frame clones, with some not included. In the table there are some 220,000 clones, roughly 88% of which are singletons. Material for sequencing was peripheral blood. The receptor source for this set is a middle-aged man with active or convalescent COVID-19. CDR3s include the opening cysteine and the closing phenylalanine or tryptophan. A D gene is named only where the DNA matches it firmly. Only part of the rows carry a size: once, few, many, or a class if the clone is expanded.

cdr3_nt cdr3_aa v_call clone_size j_call d_call
TGCGCCAGCAGCTTGGCCAGGGTGGGGAAAGAGACCCAGTACTTC CASSLARVGKETQYF TRBV5-1 . TRBJ2-5 .
TGCAGCGTTGATGATCTAGCGGGAGGATCCTACAATGAGCAGTTCTTC CSVDDLAGGSYNEQFF TRBV29-1 . TRBJ2-1 TRBD2
TGTGCCTGGAGTGTACCAGGGAAAGGCAATCAGCCCCAGCATTTT CAWSVPGKGNQPQHF TRBV30 . TRBJ1-5 .
TGTGCCAGCAGCCCCTCAGGAATTGCTAACTATGGCTACACCTTC CASSPSGIANYGYTF TRBV7-2 . TRBJ1-2 .
TGTGCCAGCAGCTTAGTGGGGACAGGGGGTTTCAATGAGCAGTTCTTC CASSLVGTGGFNEQFF TRBV7-2 once TRBJ2-1 TRBD1
TGTGCCAGCAGCTTGGGCAGCGGGGAAAAGCAGTACTTC CASSLGSGEKQYF TRBV5-4 . TRBJ2-7 TRBD2
TGTGCCAGCAGCTTCCCAGGGATTTGCCAGCCCCAGCATTTT CASSFPGICQPQHF TRBV11-3 . TRBJ1-5 .
TGTGCCAGCAGCTCCAGGGCTCGGACTGAAGCTTTCTTT CASSSRARTEAFF TRBV2 . TRBJ1-1 .
TGTGCCAGCAGGAGGGACACAGACGAGCAGTACTTC CASRRDTDEQYF TRBV25-1 . TRBJ2-7 .
TGTGCCAGTATCCCATCCCGCTCAGCGACAGATACGCAGTATTTT CASIPSRSATDTQYF TRBV19 . TRBJ2-3 .
TGTGCCAGCAGACCGGGACTAGCGGGTGGTAGGAGGCAGTACTTC CASRPGLAGGRRQYF TRBV27 . TRBJ2-7 TRBD2
TGTGCCAGCAGCCAAATGGCGCTAGCGGACAGGGGAACCTACGAGCAGTACTTC CASSQMALADRGTYEQYF TRBV3-1/TRBV3-2 few TRBJ2-7 TRBD1
TGCAGCGTTGCCCAGGACAGGGAGTCCTACGAGCAGTACTTC CSVAQDRESYEQYF TRBV29-1 . TRBJ2-7 TRBD1
TGTGCCAGCAGTTCCGGCGGGTCTAACACCGGGGAGCTGTTTTTT CASSSGGSNTGELFF TRBV11-2 . TRBJ2-2 .
TGTGCCAGCAGTTTTCTCCCTCTCTGGGCCAACGTCCTGACTTTC CASSFLPLWANVLTF TRBV27 . TRBJ2-6 .
TGTGCCAGCAGCTTAGGCCAGGTCTATGGCTACACCTTC CASSLGQVYGYTF TRBV11-2 . TRBJ1-2 .
TGTGCCAGCAGCCAAGAAGGGAGCGGACCCTATGGCTACACCTTC CASSQEGSGPYGYTF TRBV4-2 . TRBJ1-2 .
TGTGCCAGCAGCTTTATCGGGGATGGCTACACCTTC CASSFIGDGYTF TRBV5-4 . TRBJ1-2 .
TGTGCCAGCAGTGGTTCCCCTCTAGCGGTTGCCGGGGAGCTGTTTTTT CASSGSPLAVAGELFF TRBV2 . TRBJ2-2 TRBD2
TGCGCCAGCAGCCAAAATCGGGAGCCGATCTATGGCTACACCTTC CASSQNREPIYGYTF TRBV4-3 . TRBJ1-2 .
TGTGCCAGCAGCCTAACCGGGACAGGGGCGAATGAGCAGTTCTTC CASSLTGTGANEQFF TRBV9 few TRBJ2-1 TRBD1
TGTGCCATCAGTGAGTCCACAGGGTTTGGCTACACCTTC CAISESTGFGYTF TRBV10-3 . TRBJ1-2 .
TGTGCCAGCAGCCAAGGGCCTAGGGGGGATACGCAGTATTTT CASSQGPRGDTQYF TRBV7-3 . TRBJ2-3 .
TGCAGCGTTGAAGTAAGGGACAGGGTAGAGGCTTTCTTT CSVEVRDRVEAFF TRBV29-1 . TRBJ1-1 TRBD1
TGTGCCAGCAGACAGGGTCGTCACACTGAAGCTTTCTTT CASRQGRHTEAFF TRBV2 . TRBJ1-1 .
TGTGCCAGCAGTTTGTTGGGGGCTACTGGAAACACCATATATTTT CASSLLGATGNTIYF TRBV28 . TRBJ1-3 .
TGTGCCAGCAGTTCGCGGACTAGCGGGTGGTTCTACGAGCAGTACTTC CASSSRTSGWFYEQYF TRBV27 . TRBJ2-7 TRBD2
TGTGCCAGCAGCGTAGGAGGGTCCCACAACCAGCCCCAGCATTTT CASSVGGSHNQPQHF TRBV9 . TRBJ1-5 .
TGTGCCAGCAGCTCACTAGCGGGAGGGACAGATACGCAGTATTTT CASSSLAGGTDTQYF TRBV3-1/TRBV3-2 . TRBJ2-3 TRBD2
TGTGCCAGCAGTGTACCCGGGACAGGTCTTATCTCCTACAATGAGCAGTTCTTC CASSVPGTGLISYNEQFF TRBV2 . TRBJ2-1 TRBD1
TGTGCCAGCACCCTAGCGTCCCATTACAATGAGCAGTTCTTC CASTLASHYNEQFF TRBV7-2 . TRBJ2-1 .
TGTGCCAGCAGCGACCGACAGAACACTGAAGCTTTCTTT CASSDRQNTEAFF TRBV9 . TRBJ1-1 .
TGTGCCAGCACCAAACTTGGTCAGGGGGCGATTCAGCCCCAGCATTTT CASTKLGQGAIQPQHF TRBV28 . TRBJ1-5 TRBD1
TGCGCCAGCAGCTTGGAGGCGGAAACTGGCTACACCTTC CASSLEAETGYTF TRBV5-1 . TRBJ1-2 .
TGTGCCAGCAGTTCGACGGAGGCCAAATACTATGGCTACACCTTC CASSSTEAKYYGYTF TRBV2 . TRBJ1-2 .
TGCGCCAGCAGTGTTCTAGGGGGATGGAATATGAACACTGAAGCTTTCTTT CASSVLGGWNMNTEAFF TRBV10-2 once TRBJ1-1 .
TGTGCCAGCAAGGAGTACTATGGCTACACCTTC CASKEYYGYTF TRBV2 . TRBJ1-2 .
TGTGCCAGCAGCTCCACCCCGGGGGGGTCTGGCTACACCTTC CASSSTPGGSGYTF TRBV9 . TRBJ1-2 .
TGTGCCAGCAGCCTACGTAGCGGGGGGATTGATACGCAGTATTTT CASSLRSGGIDTQYF TRBV7-9 . TRBJ2-3 TRBD2
TGTGCCACCAGTGACCCCGGACAGGCGGGCTATGGCTACACCTTC CATSDPGQAGYGYTF TRBV24-1 . TRBJ1-2 TRBD1
TGTGCCAGCAGCTTAGTGACAGGCGAAACTGAAGCTTTCTTT CASSLVTGETEAFF TRBV7-8 . TRBJ1-1 .
TGTGCCAGCAGGACTAACACGGGACAGGGTCTGTTCTTC CASRTNTGQGLFF TRBV12-3/TRBV12-4 . TRBJ2-1 TRBD1
TGTGCCAGCAGCCCCGGGGGGGAGACCCAGTACTTC CASSPGGETQYF TRBV12-3/TRBV12-4 . TRBJ2-5 TRBD2
TGCGCCAGCAGCTTGGAGGCAGGGGGCTATGGCTACACCTTC CASSLEAGGYGYTF TRBV5-1 . TRBJ1-2 TRBD1
TGTGCCACCAGCAGAGGACAGCTGGAGACCCAGTACTTC CATSRGQLETQYF TRBV15 . TRBJ2-5 .